The next 10 T cell receptor beta chains were all read from a single sample in a study of blood T cell repertoires in COVID-19. Sequenced by immunoSEQ multiplex PCR; TCRdb stores in-frame clones only, minus some. The repertoire has around 300,000 clones, 86% of them found once; the top ten carry approximately 2.5%. What was sequenced was PBMCs or T cells enriched from blood (not recorded which). Receptor source: a young woman who had recovered from COVID-19.

This clone was detected only a few times. This rearrangement joins TRBV11-2 to TRBJ2-6; 9 positions match TRBD1. The length of the CDR3 is 18 residues. With 4 bases clipped from V and 0 bases from J, the junction kept 7 bases outside the gene matches. The V gene's germline CDR1 is SGHAT and CDR2 FQNNGV. The CDR3 DNA sequence: TGTGCCAGCAGCTCGTCCGGGACAGGGTACTCTGGGGCCAACGTCCTGACTTTC. Translated: CASSSSGTGYSGANVLTF.

This chain links TRBV6-6 with TRBJ2-7, with TRBD1 matching over 8 bases. Germline V gene lookup returns CDR1 MNHNY and CDR2 SVGAGI (reference sequence). CDR3 length: 13 amino acids. V trimming: 6 bases; J trimming: 2 bases; junction bases outside the gene matches: 3. The CDR3 region has the DNA TGTGCCAGCAGACCGACAGGGGCCTACGAGCAGTACTTC. This gives the protein CASRPTGAYEQYF.

The rearrangement uses TRBV27 and TRBJ2-1; the match to TRBD2 covers 8 bases. The CDR3 sequence is 16 residues long. J lost 7 bases, V lost 6 bases, and 14 bases had no gene match. Germline lookup yields CDR1 MNHEY and CDR2 SMNVEV (reference sequence). CDR3 in amino acids: CASSRGGLELTNEQFF. CDR3 DNA: TGTGCCAGCAGCCGCGGGGGGTTGGAACTGACAAATGAGCAGTTCTTC.

The V call is TRBV3-1 (or the pseudogene TRBV3-2), the J call TRBJ2-1; 11 positions agree with TRBD2. The CDR3 contains 16 residues. From germline, CDR1 is LGHDT and CDR2 YNNKEL (reference sequence). The trim removed 0 bases at V and 4 bases at J, leaving 2 bases unmatched. The DNA of the CDR3 is TGTGCCAGCAGCCAAGAAGTAGCGGGGGGGTACAATGAGCAGTTCTTC. Translating it yields CASSQEVAGGYNEQFF.

The chain uses TRBV30 and TRBJ1-6; a possible D gene is TRBD1 (6 bases). The CDR3 contains 12 residues. Germline-derived CDR1 and CDR2 are GTSNPN and SVGIG (reference sequence). The V gene lost 5 bases and the J gene lost 7 bases, with 9 bases spanning the gap. The DNA of the CDR3 is TGTGCCTGGGGGACATCAAATTCACCCCTCCACTTT. It specifies CAWGTSNSPLHF.

V gene TRBV7-2 combines with J gene TRBJ2-2, with TRBD1 matching over 7 bases. The CDR3 length is 15 residues. With V trimmed by 4 bases and J by 4 bases, 6 bases remained unmatched. The germline V gene has CDR1 SGHTA and CDR2 FQGNSA. The CDR3, as DNA: TGTGCCAGCAGCTACCGACAGGGCGGCACCGGGGAGCTGTTTTTT. Protein: CASSYRQGGTGELFF.

The genes are TRBV30 and TRBJ1-4, with 7 bases that match TRBD1. The CDR3 spans 17 residues. Germline CDR1 and CDR2: GTSNPN and SVGIG (reference sequence). Trimming cost V 4 bases and J 2 bases; bases outside gene matches: 13. DNA of the CDR3: TGTGCCTGGAATACAGGGGCCTCTGGGGTCACTAATGAAAAACTGTTTTTT. This encodes CAWNTGASGVTNEKLFF.

This rearrangement joins TRBV19 to TRBJ1-5, with 7 bases fitting TRBD1. Germline V gene lookup returns CDR1 LNHDA and CDR2 SQIVND (reference sequence). J lost 0 bases, V lost 1 base, and 0 bases had no gene match. The CDR3 runs 15 residues. CDR3 in amino acids: CASSIGQGSNQPQHF. The CDR3, as DNA: TGTGCCAGTAGTATAGGACAGGGTAGCAATCAGCCCCAGCATTTT.

Turning to this clone: Compared with germline, one end of the junction differs, possibly owing to a read error. CDR3 coding DNA: TGTGCCAGCAGCTTAGTCTCGATGATGACTTACTTT. Residues: CASSLVSMMTYF. The chain couples TRBV7-9 to TRBJ1-1; D unclear. This CDR3 spans 12 amino acids. The germline gives CDR1 SEHNR, CDR2 FQNEAQ (reference sequence).

The rearrangement links TRBV5-1 to TRBJ1-1; 9 bases map to TRBD1. J gave up 0 bases and V 0 bases, and 0 bases lay outside the gene matches. The length of the CDR3 is 15 residues. Germline V gives CDR1 SGHRS, CDR2 YFSETQ. The DNA of the CDR3 is TGCGCCAGCAGCTTGGACAGGGGGCTGAACACTGAAGCTTTCTTT. Translating it yields CASSLDRGLNTEAFF.